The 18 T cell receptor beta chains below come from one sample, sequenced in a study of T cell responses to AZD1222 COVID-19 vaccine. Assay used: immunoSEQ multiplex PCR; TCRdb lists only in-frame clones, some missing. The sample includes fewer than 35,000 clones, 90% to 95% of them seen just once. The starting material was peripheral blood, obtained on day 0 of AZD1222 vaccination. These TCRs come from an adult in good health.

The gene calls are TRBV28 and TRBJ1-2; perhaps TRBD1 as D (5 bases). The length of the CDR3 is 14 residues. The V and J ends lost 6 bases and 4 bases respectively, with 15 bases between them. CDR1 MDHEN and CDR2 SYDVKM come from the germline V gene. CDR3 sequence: CASRQGALSYGYTF. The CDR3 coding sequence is TGTGCCAGCAGGCAAGGGGCTTTATCCTATGGCTACACCTTC.

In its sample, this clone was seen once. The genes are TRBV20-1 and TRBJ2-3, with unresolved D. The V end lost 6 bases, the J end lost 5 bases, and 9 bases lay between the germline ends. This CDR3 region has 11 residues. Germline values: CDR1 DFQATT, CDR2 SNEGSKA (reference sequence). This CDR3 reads CSATTKDTQYF. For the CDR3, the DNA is TGCAGTGCCACCACCAAAGATACGCAGTATTTT.

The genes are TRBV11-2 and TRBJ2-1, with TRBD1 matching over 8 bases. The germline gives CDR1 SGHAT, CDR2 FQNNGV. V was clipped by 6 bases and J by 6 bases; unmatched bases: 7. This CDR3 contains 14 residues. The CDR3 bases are TGTGCCAGCAGTAAAGGACAGGGTTTCAATGAGCAGTTCTTC. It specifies CASSKGQGFNEQFF.

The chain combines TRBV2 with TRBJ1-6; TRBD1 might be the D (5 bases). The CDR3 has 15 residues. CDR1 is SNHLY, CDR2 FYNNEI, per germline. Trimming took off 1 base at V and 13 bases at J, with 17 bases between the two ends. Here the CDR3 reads CASSEGAGRRVPLHF. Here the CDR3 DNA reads TGTGCCAGCAGTGAAGGGGCAGGGAGGAGGGTCCCCCTCCACTTT.

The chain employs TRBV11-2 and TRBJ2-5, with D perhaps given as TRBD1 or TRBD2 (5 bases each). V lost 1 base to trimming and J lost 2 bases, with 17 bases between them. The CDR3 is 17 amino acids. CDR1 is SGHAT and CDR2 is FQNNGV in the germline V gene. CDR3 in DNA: TGTGCCAGCAGCTTAGTCGAAGGTCCGGGGCCACAAGAGACCCAGTACTTC. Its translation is CASSLVEGPGPQETQYF.

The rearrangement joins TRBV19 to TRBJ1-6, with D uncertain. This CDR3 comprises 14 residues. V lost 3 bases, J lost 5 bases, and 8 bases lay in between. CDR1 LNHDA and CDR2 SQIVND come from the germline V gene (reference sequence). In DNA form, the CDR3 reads TGTGCCAGTAGTATCAAAGGAAATAATTCACCCCTCCACTTT. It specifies CASSIKGNNSPLHF.

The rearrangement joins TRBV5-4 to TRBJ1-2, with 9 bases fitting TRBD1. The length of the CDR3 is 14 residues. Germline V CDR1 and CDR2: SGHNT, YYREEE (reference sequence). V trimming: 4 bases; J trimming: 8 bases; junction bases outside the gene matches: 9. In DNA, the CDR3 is TGTGCCAGCAGCCTAAGGGACAGGGCAGGGGGCTACACCTTC. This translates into CASSLRDRAGGYTF.

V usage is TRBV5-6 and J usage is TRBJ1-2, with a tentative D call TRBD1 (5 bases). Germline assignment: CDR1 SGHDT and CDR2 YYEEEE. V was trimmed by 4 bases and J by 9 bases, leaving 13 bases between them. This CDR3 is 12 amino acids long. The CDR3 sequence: CASSPRGSSYTF. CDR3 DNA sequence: TGTGCCAGCAGCCCTCGGGGGAGCAGCTACACCTTC.

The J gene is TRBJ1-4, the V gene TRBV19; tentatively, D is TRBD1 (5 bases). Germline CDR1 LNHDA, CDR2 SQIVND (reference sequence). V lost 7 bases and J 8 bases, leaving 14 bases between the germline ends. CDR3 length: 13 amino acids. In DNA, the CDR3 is TGTGCCAGTAATCCCAGGGAAGGAGAAAAACTGTTTTTT. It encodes CASNPREGEKLFF.

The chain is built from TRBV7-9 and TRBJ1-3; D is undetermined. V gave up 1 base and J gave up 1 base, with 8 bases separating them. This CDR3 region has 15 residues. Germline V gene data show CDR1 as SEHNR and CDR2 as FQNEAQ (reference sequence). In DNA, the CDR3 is TGTGCCAGCAGCTTAGTATCTGGGTCTGGAAACACCATATATTTT. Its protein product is CASSLVSGSGNTIYF.

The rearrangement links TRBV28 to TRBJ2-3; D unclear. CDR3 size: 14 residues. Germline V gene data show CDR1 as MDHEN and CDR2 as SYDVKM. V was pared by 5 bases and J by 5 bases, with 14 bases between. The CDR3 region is CASSLDQFQDTQYF. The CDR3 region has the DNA TGTGCCAGCAGTCTCGACCAGTTTCAAGATACGCAGTATTTT.

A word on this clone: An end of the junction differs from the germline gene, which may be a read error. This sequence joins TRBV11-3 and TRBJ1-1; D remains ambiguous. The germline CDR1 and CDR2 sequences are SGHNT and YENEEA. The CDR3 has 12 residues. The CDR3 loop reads CASSLDGTGQDF. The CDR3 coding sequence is TGTGCCAGCAGCTTAGATGGTACTGGCCAGGACTTT.

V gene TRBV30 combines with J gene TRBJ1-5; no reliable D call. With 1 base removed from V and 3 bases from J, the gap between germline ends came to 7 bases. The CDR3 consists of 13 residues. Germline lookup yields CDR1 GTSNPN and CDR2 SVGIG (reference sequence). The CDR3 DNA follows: TGTGCCTGGAGTGAAGGTTACAATCAGCCCCAGCATTTT. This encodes CAWSEGYNQPQHF.

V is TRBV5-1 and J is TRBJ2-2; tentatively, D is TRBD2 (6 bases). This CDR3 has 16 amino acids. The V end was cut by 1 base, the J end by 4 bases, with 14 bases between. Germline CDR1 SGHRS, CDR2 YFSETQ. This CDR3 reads CASSLRPGVGTGELFF. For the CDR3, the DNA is TGCGCCAGCAGCTTGCGCCCGGGGGTGGGCACCGGGGAGCTGTTTTTT.

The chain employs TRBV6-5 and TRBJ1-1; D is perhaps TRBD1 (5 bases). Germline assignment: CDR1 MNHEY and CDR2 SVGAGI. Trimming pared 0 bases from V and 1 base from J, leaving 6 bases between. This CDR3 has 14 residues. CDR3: CASSYSRGNTEAFF. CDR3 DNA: TGTGCCAGCAGTTACTCAAGGGGGAACACTGAAGCTTTCTTT.

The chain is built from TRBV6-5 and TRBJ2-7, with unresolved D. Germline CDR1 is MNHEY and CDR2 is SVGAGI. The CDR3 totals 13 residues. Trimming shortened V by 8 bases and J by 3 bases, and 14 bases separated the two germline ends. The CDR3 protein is CASQSLEGYEQYF. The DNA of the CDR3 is TGTGCCAGCCAGAGCTTAGAAGGCTACGAGCAGTACTTC.

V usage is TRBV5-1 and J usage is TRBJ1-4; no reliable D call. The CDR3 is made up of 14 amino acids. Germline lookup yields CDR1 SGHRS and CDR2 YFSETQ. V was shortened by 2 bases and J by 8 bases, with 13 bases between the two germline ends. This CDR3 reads CASSFSHAGEKLFF. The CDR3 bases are TGCGCCAGCAGCTTCTCTCACGCGGGGGAAAAACTGTTTTTT.

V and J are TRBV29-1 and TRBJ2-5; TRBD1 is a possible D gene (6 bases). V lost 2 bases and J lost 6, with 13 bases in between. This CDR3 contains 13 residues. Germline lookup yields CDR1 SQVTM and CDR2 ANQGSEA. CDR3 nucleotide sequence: TGCAGCGTTGAAACCGGCCAGGGGAAGACCCAGTACTTC. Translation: CSVETGQGKTQYF.